Below are 26 T cell receptor beta chains sequenced from a single sample in a study of memory CD4+ T cells and cytomegalovirus serostatus. TCRdb's table, derived via immunoSEQ multiplex PCR, lists solely in-frame clones and lacks some. The sample holds about 25,000 clones, about four fifths seen once. Single viable CD3+CD4+CD8-CD45RO+ cells were sorted as the memory CD4+ T cells. The sample taken for sequencing was memory CD4+ T cells from blood. The origin of the receptors is an adult in good health and CMV-seronegative.

V is TRBV4-2 and J is TRBJ2-7; 13 bases fit TRBD2. The CDR3 loop spans 18 amino acids. J was trimmed by 0 bases and V by 3 bases; bases with no gene match: 8. Germline CDR1 LGHNA, CDR2 YNFKEQ. The chain's CDR3 is CASSHLLAGGQNSYEQYF. The CDR3 DNA is TGTGCCAGCAGCCACCTACTAGCGGGGGGGCAGAACTCCTACGAGCAGTACTTC.

This clone was recorded a few times. In DNA form, the CDR3 reads TGTGCCAGCTCACCTGGAGCGTACCCCGGGGAGCTGTTTTTT. Residues: CASSPGAYPGELFF. J is TRBJ2-2 and V is TRBV18; no clear D gene. In germline, CDR1 is KGHSH, CDR2 LQKENI. This CDR3 is built from 14 residues. V lost 3 bases and J lost 6, with 11 bases in between.

V usage is TRBV4-1 and J usage is TRBJ1-1; 9 bases are shared with TRBD1. V lost 4 bases and J lost 4; bases outside the gene matches: 7. The CDR3 totals 15 residues. Germline values: CDR1 MGHRA, CDR2 YSYEKL. The CDR3 bases are TGCGCCAGCAGCCTTGGGCGACAGGGGGTCACTGAAGCTTTCTTT. It specifies CASSLGRQGVTEAFF.

The chain recombines TRBV27 with TRBJ1-2, with 7 bases that match TRBD1. The CDR3 spans 14 residues. CDR1 MNHEY and CDR2 SMNVEV come from the germline V gene (reference sequence). The V and J ends lost 0 bases and 8 bases, in that order; junction bases with no gene match: 6. CDR3 DNA sequence: TGTGCCAGCAGTTTATCGGGAGGGGGCGGGGGCTACACCTTC. Translating gives CASSLSGGGGGYTF.

The rearrangement joins TRBV4-1 to TRBJ1-6, with D perhaps matching TRBD1 (5 bases). The CDR3 length is 18 residues. The ends were cut back, 0 bases at V and 7 bases at J, with 19 bases in the middle. The germline gives CDR1 MGHRA, CDR2 YSYEKL. The CDR3 reads CASSQEPNRWGVNSPLHF. CDR3 nucleotide sequence: TGCGCCAGCAGCCAAGAGCCGAACCGATGGGGGGTCAATTCACCCCTCCACTTT.

J is TRBJ1-2 and V is TRBV6-5; 10 bases fit TRBD1. CDR1 is MNHEY, CDR2 SVGAGI, per germline. After removal of 6 bases from V and 4 bases from J, the junction contained 5 bases not matched to a gene. CDR3 length equals 14 residues. CDR3 sequence (DNA): TGTGCCAGCAGACTAGGACAGGGGGTCTATGGCTACACCTTC. Its translation is CASRLGQGVYGYTF.

This clone showed up just once. The genes are TRBV14 and TRBJ1-3, with TRBD1 as a possible D gene (5 bases). Per germline, CDR1 SGHDN and CDR2 FVKESK. Deletions cut 3 bases from V and 1 base from J, with 7 bases between. The CDR3 runs 14 residues. The chain's CDR3 is CASSQGGSGNTIYF. The CDR3 DNA reads TGTGCCAGCAGCCAGGGGGGATCTGGAAACACCATATATTTT.

The chain links TRBV6-5 to TRBJ2-7; TRBD1 is a possible D gene (5 bases). The V gene's germline CDR1 is MNHEY and CDR2 SVGAGI. Trimming pared 2 bases from V and 6 bases from J, leaving 8 bases between. CDR3 size: 12 residues. The CDR3 nucleotides are TGTGCCAGCAGTTACCTAAGGGGCGAGCAGTACTTC. Its protein is CASSYLRGEQYF.

This clone was detected once. V is TRBV19 and J is TRBJ2-1; D not resolved. CDR3 length: 13 amino acids. Trimming took off 0 bases at V and 16 bases at J, with 16 bases between the two ends. Germline V gene sequence: CDR1 LNHDA, CDR2 SQIVND (reference sequence). The CDR3 coding sequence is TGTGCCAGTAGTATAGACGCCGAACCCCCCCCCTTCTTC. It translates to CASSIDAEPPPFF. The full variable domain, completed using reference TRBV19 and TRBJ2-1, is DGGITQSPKYLFRKEGQNVTLSCEQNLNHDAMYWYRQDPGQGLRLIYYSQIVNDFQKGDIAEGYSVSREKKESFPLTVTSAQKNPTAFYLCASSIDAEPPPFFGPGTRLTVL.

The rearrangement links TRBV6-1 to TRBJ1-1; D remains unclear. The CDR3 consists of 12 residues. Trimming left V 8 bases short and J 1 base short, with 8 bases between. Germline assignment: CDR1 MNHNS and CDR2 SASEGT. CDR3 sequence reads: CASARANTEAFF. The CDR3 coding sequence is TGTGCCAGCGCCCGGGCGAACACTGAAGCTTTCTTT.

In the case of this clone: This CDR3 is also generated by other DNA sequences in the sample. The chain employs TRBV4-3 and TRBJ2-7, with D possibly TRBD1 on 6 matching bases. Germline loops: CDR1 LGHNA, CDR2 YSLEER. V lost 0 bases and J 2 bases, leaving 11 bases between the germline ends. The CDR3 is made up of 15 amino acids. The CDR3 reads CASSQEQGVPYEQYF. The CDR3 bases are TGCGCCAGCAGCCAAGAACAGGGAGTGCCCTACGAGCAGTACTTC.

The chain couples TRBV6-6 to TRBJ1-5; D remains unclear. This CDR3 has 13 residues. Between the trimmed V and J ends, which lost 8 bases and 4 bases, there was a span of 12 bases. CDR1 and CDR2 (germline): MNHNY, SVGAGI (reference sequence). Written as DNA, the CDR3 is TGTGCCAGCGCGCACGGCGCTAATCAGCCCCAGCATTTT. Residues: CASAHGANQPQHF.

V gene TRBV7-2 combines with J gene TRBJ2-1, with D perhaps given as TRBD1 or TRBD2 (5 bases each). The CDR3 has 12 amino acids. Germline-derived CDR1 and CDR2 are SGHTA and FQGNSA. The ends were cut back, 5 bases at V and 14 bases at J, with 16 bases in the middle. The DNA of the CDR3 is TGTGCCAGCAGCCCCCAGACGGGGCTTAAGTTCTTC. It yields the protein CASSPQTGLKFF.

CDR3 in amino acids: CASSYKGWGTNEKLFF. CDR3 nucleotide sequence: TGTGCCAGCAGTTACAAGGGGTGGGGTACTAATGAAAAACTGTTTTTT. The rearrangement links TRBV6-5 to TRBJ1-4; D is perhaps TRBD1 (5 bases). The CDR3 is made up of 16 amino acids. V dropped 2 bases and J dropped 2 bases, with 12 bases sitting between them. Germline CDR1 and CDR2: MNHEY and SVGAGI.

The rearrangement joins TRBV7-2 to TRBJ1-2; D is ambiguous. CDR3 length: 13 amino acids. V lost 1 base and J 5 bases, leaving 8 bases between the germline ends. CDR1 is SGHTA, CDR2 FQGNSA, per germline. The chain's CDR3 is CASSLEGLYGYTF. The CDR3 nucleotides read TGTGCCAGCAGCTTAGAAGGGTTGTATGGCTACACCTTC.

The chain couples TRBV11-2 to TRBJ2-1; maybe TRBD1 (7 bases). Germline loops: CDR1 SGHAT, CDR2 FQNNGV. The CDR3 is 16 amino acids. Trimming stripped 2 bases from V and 0 bases from J, with 11 bases between. The CDR3 protein is CASSLRGDSSYNEQFF. DNA for the CDR3: TGTGCCAGCAGCTTAAGGGGGGACAGCTCCTACAATGAGCAGTTCTTC.

The rearrangement joins TRBV7-2 to TRBJ2-5, with unresolved D. Germline V lookup: CDR1 SGHTA, CDR2 FQGNSA. The CDR3 sequence is 15 residues long. The V end lost 0 bases, the J end lost 1 base, and 9 bases lay between the germline ends. The CDR3 nucleotides read TGTGCCAGCAGCTTAGCGTGGGCGGCCCAAGAGACCCAGTACTTC. Encoded protein: CASSLAWAAQETQYF.

This chain links TRBV27 with TRBJ1-5; a weak D match, TRBD1 (6 bases). Germline CDR1 MNHEY, CDR2 SMNVEV (reference sequence). The V gene lost 4 bases and the J gene lost 4 bases, with 17 bases spanning the gap. CDR3 length: 16 amino acids. In DNA, the CDR3 is TGTGCCAGCAGTTCCTCCGGGGGGACAACGAATCAGCCCCAGCATTTT. As protein: CASSSSGGTTNQPQHF.

The chain recombines TRBV10-1 with TRBJ2-3; the D gene is possibly TRBD2 (6 bases). The CDR3 has 14 residues. V was pared by 7 bases and J by 1 base, with 12 bases between. Germline assignment: CDR1 WNHNN and CDR2 SYGVQD (reference sequence). The CDR3 protein is CASKGGGGTDTQYF. DNA for the CDR3: TGCGCCAGCAAGGGCGGCGGGGGCACAGATACGCAGTATTTT.

V gene TRBV6-6 combines with J gene TRBJ2-7; the D gene could be TRBD1 or TRBD2 (6 bases each). CDR1 and CDR2 (germline): MNHNY, SVGAGI (reference sequence). The CDR3 has 15 amino acids. V lost 0 bases and J lost 5, with 14 bases in between. The CDR3 loop is CASSYSRGVKNEQYF. The CDR3 DNA sequence: TGTGCCAGCAGTTACTCGAGGGGGGTAAAAAACGAGCAGTACTTC.

This chain joins TRBV5-5 and TRBJ1-4; D is uncertain. This CDR3 is 15 amino acids long. The V and J ends lost 2 bases and 3 bases respectively, with 11 bases between them. From germline, CDR1 is SGHKS and CDR2 YYEKEE (reference sequence). The CDR3: CASSFVVGPNEKLFF. The CDR3 DNA reads as TGTGCCAGCAGCTTCGTGGTAGGACCTAATGAAAAACTGTTTTTT.

The V and J genes are TRBV4-3 and TRBJ1-5; D remains ambiguous. Germline lookup yields CDR1 LGHNA and CDR2 YSLEER. V was pared by 2 bases and J by 6 bases, with 11 bases between. The CDR3 length is 14 residues. The CDR3 is CASSQWVVGQPQHF. As DNA, the CDR3 is TGCGCCAGCAGCCAATGGGTAGTGGGTCAGCCCCAGCATTTT.

The V gene is TRBV6-1, the J gene TRBJ1-6; D remains ambiguous. This CDR3 has 13 amino acids. Trimming stripped 7 bases from V and 7 bases from J, with 11 bases between. Germline lookup yields CDR1 MNHNS and CDR2 SASEGT. CDR3 coding DNA: TGTGCCAGCACAACAGCGAGAAATTCACCCCTCCACTTT. It encodes CASTTARNSPLHF.

The V gene is TRBV7-2, the J gene TRBJ2-5; 9 positions agree with TRBD2. After removal of 5 bases from V and 1 base from J, the junction contained 5 bases not matched to a gene. The CDR3 consists of 15 residues. The V gene's germline CDR1 is SGHTA and CDR2 FQGNSA. CDR3 sequence: CASSQSGGIQETQYF. Written as DNA, the CDR3 is TGTGCCAGCAGCCAAAGCGGGGGGATCCAAGAGACCCAGTACTTC.

This clone has a handful of counts. The V call is TRBV19, the J call TRBJ1-2, with D possibly matching TRBD1 (6 bases). This CDR3 has 13 amino acids. V was pared by 8 bases and J by 4 bases, with 14 bases between. Germline loops: CDR1 LNHDA, CDR2 SQIVND (reference sequence). The CDR3 protein is CASDTTGSYGYTF. For the CDR3, the DNA is TGTGCCAGTGACACTACAGGGTCCTATGGCTACACCTTC. Full variable domain (missing parts from reference TRBV19 and TRBJ1-2): DGGITQSPKYLFRKEGQNVTLSCEQNLNHDAMYWYRQDPGQGLRLIYYSQIVNDFQKGDIAEGYSVSREKKESFPLTVTSAQKNPTAFYLCASDTTGSYGYTFGSGTRLTVV.

This rearrangement joins TRBV5-6 to TRBJ2-2; 7 nucleotides agree with TRBD1. Losses at the gene ends were 3 bases for V and 0 bases for J; bases not matched to a gene: 11. The CDR3 spans 18 residues. The germline gives CDR1 SGHDT, CDR2 YYEEEE. This CDR3 is CASSSARDRFANTGELFF. CDR3 coding DNA: TGTGCCAGCAGCTCAGCCCGGGACAGATTCGCGAACACCGGGGAGCTGTTTTTT.